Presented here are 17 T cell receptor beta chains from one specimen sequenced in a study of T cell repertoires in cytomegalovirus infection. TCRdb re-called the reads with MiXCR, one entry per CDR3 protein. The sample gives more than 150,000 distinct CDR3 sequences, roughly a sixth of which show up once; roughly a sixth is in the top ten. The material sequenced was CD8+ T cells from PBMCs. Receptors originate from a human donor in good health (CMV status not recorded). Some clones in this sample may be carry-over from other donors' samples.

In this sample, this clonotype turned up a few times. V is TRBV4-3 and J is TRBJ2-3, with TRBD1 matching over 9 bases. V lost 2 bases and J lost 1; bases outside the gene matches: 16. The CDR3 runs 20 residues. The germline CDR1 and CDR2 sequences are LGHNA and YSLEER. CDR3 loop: CASSQQMTGGDSPRTDTQYF. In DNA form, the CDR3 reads TGCGCCAGCAGCCAACAGATGACAGGGGGTGACTCCCCCCGCACAGATACGCAGTATTTT.

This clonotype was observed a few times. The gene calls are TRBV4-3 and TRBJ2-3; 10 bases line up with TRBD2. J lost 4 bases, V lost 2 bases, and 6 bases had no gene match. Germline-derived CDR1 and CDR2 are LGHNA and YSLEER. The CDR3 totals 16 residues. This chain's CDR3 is CASSQKALAGSDTQYF. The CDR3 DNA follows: TGCGCCAGCAGCCAAAAGGCACTAGCGGGATCAGATACGCAGTATTTT.

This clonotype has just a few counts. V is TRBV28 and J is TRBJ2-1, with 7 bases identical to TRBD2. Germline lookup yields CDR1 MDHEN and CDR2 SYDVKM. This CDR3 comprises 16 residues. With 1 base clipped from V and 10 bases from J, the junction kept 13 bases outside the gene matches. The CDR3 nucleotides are TGTGCCAGCAGTTTATACCCTATTGCGGGGGTTTGGGAGCAGTTCTTC. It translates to CASSLYPIAGVWEQFF.

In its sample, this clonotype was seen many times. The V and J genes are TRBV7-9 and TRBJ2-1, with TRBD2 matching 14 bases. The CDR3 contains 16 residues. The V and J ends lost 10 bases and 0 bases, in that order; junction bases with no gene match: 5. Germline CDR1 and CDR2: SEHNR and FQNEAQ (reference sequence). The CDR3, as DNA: TGTGCCACCATGGGACTAGCGGGAGTCTCCTACAATGAGCAGTTCTTC. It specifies CATMGLAGVSYNEQFF.

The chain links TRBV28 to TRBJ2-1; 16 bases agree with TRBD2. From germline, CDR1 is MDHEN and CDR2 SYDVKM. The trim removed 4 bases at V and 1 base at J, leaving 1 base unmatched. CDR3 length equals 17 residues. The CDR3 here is CASSWGLAGGSYNEQFF. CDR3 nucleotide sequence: TGTGCCAGCAGTTGGGGACTAGCGGGAGGGTCCTACAATGAGCAGTTCTTC.

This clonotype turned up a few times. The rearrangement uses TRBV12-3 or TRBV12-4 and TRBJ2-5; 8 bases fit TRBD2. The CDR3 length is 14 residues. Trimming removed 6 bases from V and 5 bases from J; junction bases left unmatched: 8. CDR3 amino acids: CASSSRTSPETQYF. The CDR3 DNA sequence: TGTGCCAGCAGCTCTCGGACTAGCCCGGAGACCCAGTACTTC.

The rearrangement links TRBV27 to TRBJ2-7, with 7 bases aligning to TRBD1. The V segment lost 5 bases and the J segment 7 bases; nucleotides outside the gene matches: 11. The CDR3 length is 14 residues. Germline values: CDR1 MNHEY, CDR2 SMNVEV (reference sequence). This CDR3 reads CASSRTGGVWEQYF. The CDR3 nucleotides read TGTGCCAGCAGTCGGACAGGTGGAGTCTGGGAGCAGTACTTC.

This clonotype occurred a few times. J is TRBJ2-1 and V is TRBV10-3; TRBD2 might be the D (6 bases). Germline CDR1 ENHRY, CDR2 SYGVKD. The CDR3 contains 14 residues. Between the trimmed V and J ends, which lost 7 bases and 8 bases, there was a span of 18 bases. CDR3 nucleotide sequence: TGTGCCATCAAAGACGGAGGGCGGGCGGATGAGCAGTTCTTC. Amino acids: CAIKDGGRADEQFF.

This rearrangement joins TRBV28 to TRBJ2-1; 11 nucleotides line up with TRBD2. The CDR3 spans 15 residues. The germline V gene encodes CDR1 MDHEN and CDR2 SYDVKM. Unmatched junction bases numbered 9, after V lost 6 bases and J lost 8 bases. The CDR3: CASRSTSGRPYEQFF. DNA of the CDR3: TGTGCCAGCAGGAGTACTAGCGGGAGACCGTATGAGCAGTTCTTC.

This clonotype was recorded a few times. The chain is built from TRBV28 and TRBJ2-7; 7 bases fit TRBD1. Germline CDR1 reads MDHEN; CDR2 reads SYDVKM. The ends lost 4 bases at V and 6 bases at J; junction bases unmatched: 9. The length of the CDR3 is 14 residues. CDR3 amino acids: CASSSPDRSGEQYF. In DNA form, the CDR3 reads TGTGCCAGCAGTTCACCGGACAGGTCGGGCGAGCAGTACTTC.

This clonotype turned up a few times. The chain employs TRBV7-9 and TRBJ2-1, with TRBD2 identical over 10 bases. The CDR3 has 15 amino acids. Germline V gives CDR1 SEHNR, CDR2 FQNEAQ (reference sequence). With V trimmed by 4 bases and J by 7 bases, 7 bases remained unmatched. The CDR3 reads CASSYPAGGRNEQFF. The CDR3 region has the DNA TGTGCCAGCAGCTATCCAGCGGGGGGGAGGAATGAGCAGTTCTTC.

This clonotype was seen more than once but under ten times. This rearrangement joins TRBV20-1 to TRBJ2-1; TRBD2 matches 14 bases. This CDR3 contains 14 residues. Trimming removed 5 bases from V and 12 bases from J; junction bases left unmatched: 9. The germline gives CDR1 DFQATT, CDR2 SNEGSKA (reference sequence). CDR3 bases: TGCAGTGCTCGACTAGCGGGAGGGGATGAATGGCAGTTCTTC. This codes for CSARLAGGDEWQFF.

The CDR3 reads CARRLSRVSTEAFF. The DNA for the CDR3 is TGTGCCCGCCGTTTATCCAGGGTGAGCACTGAAGCTTTCTTT. V is TRBV27 and J is TRBJ1-1; TRBD1 is a possible D gene (5 bases). CDR1 and CDR2 from the germline V gene are MNHEY and SMNVEV (reference sequence). The CDR3 contains 14 residues. V was clipped by 11 bases and J by 4 bases, with 20 bases between them.

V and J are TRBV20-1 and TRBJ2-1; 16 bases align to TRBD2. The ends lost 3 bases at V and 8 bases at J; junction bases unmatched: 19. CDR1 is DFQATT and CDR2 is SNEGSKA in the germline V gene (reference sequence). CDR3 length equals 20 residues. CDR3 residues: CSARPSPGLAGGWILDEQFF. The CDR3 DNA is TGCAGTGCTAGGCCCTCCCCGGGACTAGCGGGAGGGTGGATCCTCGATGAGCAGTTCTTC.

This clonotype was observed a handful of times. This CDR3 reads CASSLTPLTQGSYNSPLHF. DNA of the CDR3: TGTGCCAGCAGTTTGACCCCCCTAACTCAGGGCTCCTATAATTCACCCCTCCACTTT. The rearrangement uses TRBV28 and TRBJ1-6, with D possibly being TRBD1 (5 bases). CDR1 is MDHEN and CDR2 is SYDVKM in the germline V gene. The CDR3 extends over 19 amino acids. Trimming left V 3 bases short and J 0 bases short, with 18 bases between.

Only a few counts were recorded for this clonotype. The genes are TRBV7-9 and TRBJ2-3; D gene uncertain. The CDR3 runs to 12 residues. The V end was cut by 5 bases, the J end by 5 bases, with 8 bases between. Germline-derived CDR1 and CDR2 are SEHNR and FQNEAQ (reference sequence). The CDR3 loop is CASSPVEDTQYF. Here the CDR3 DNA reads TGTGCCAGCAGCCCGGTGGAAGATACGCAGTATTTT.

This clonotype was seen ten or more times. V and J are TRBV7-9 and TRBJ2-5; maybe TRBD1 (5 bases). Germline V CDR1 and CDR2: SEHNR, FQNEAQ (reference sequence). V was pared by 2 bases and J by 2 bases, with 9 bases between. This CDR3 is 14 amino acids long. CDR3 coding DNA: TGTGCCAGCAGCTTACTCGACAGACAAGAGACCCAGTACTTC. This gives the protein CASSLLDRQETQYF.